A single sample gave rise to the 23 T cell receptor beta chains below, sequenced in a study of T-cell reconstitution after alpha-beta-depleted transplantation in children. This sample's TCRbeta library carried unique molecular identifier barcodes. Using its own MiXCR run on the PCR reads, TCRdb lists one record per CDR3 protein. The data hold roughly 500,000 distinct CDR3 sequences, with approximately 29% observed a single time. Sequenced material: PBMCs from the stem cell graft donor, taken from the stem cell graft. All receptors come from a human donor who donated a stem cell graft to a child with aplastic anemia.

The J gene is TRBJ2-1, the V gene TRBV20-1, with TRBD2 identical over 10 bases. The CDR3 sequence is 13 residues long. V lost 6 bases and J lost 8; bases outside the gene matches: 7. The germline V gene has CDR1 DFQATT and CDR2 SNEGSKA (reference sequence). The CDR3 spells CSAAGLAIDEQFF. Here the CDR3 DNA reads TGCAGTGCCGCGGGACTAGCGATCGATGAGCAGTTCTTC.

This clonotype occurred many times. The V gene is TRBV5-1, the J gene TRBJ2-1, with D unclear. The CDR3 is 12 residues long. The V end was cut by 0 bases, the J end by 8 bases, with 6 bases between. Per the germline V gene, CDR1 is SGHRS and CDR2 is YFSETQ. In DNA form, the CDR3 reads TGCGCCAGCAGCTTGGGTGGGGATGAGCAGTTCTTC. This codes for CASSLGGDEQFF. Looking up the rest from reference TRBV5-1 and TRBJ2-1 gives the full variable domain: KAGVTQTPRYLIKTRGQQVTLSCSPISGHRSVSWYQQTPGQGLQFLFEYFSETQRNKGNFPGRFSGRQFSNSRSEMNVSTLELGDSALYLCASSLGGDEQFFGPGTRLTVL.

This chain links TRBV25-1 with TRBJ1-2; no firm D call. The length of the CDR3 is 13 residues. Trimming took 10 bases from V and 6 from J, leaving 18 bases between them. Germline loops: CDR1 MGHDK, CDR2 SYGVNS. This chain's CDR3 is CATADGLMHGYTF. CDR3 nucleotides: TGTGCCACCGCGGACGGCCTCATGCATGGCTACACCTTC.

A remark on this clonotype: A much larger clone is a single base away; this may be a read error. This chain connects TRBV7-2 to TRBJ2-5; D may be TRBD1 or TRBD2 (5 bases each). The CDR3 contains 14 residues. Germline V gene sequence: CDR1 SGHTA, CDR2 FQGNSA. V was cut by 0 bases and J by 1 base, with 6 bases left in between. The CDR3 DNA reads TGTGCCAGCAGCTTAGCGGGGGTCCAAGAGACCCAGTACTTC. Its protein product is CASSLAGVQETQYF.

CDR3 loop: CSVELGTEAFF. CDR3 sequence (DNA): TGCAGCGTTGAGTTGGGCACTGAAGCTTTCTTT. V usage is TRBV29-1 and J usage is TRBJ1-1; no firm D call. This CDR3 comprises 11 residues. CDR1 and CDR2 (germline): SQVTM, ANQGSEA. Between the trimmed V and J ends, which lost 3 bases and 4 bases, there was a span of 6 bases.

This clonotype was counted between two and nine times. The J gene is TRBJ2-7, the V gene TRBV7-3, with 7 bases matching TRBD2. This CDR3 contains 15 residues. With 5 bases clipped from V and 0 bases from J, the junction kept 7 bases outside the gene matches. Germline V gives CDR1 SGHTA, CDR2 FQGTGA. The CDR3 loop is CASSPTLADSYEQYF. CDR3 DNA: TGTGCCAGCAGCCCCACTCTAGCGGACTCCTACGAGCAGTACTTC. Supplemented by reference TRBV7-3 and TRBJ2-7, the full variable domain reads GAGVSQTPSNKVTEKGKYVELRCDPISGHTALYWYRQSLGQGPEFLIYFQGTGAADDSGLPNDRFFAVRPEGSVSTLKIQRTERGDSAVYLCASSPTLADSYEQYFGPGTRLTVT.

V usage is TRBV6-5 and J usage is TRBJ2-3; D uncertain. There are 15 residues in the CDR3. V was trimmed by 0 bases and J by 0 bases, leaving 7 bases between them. Germline CDR1 MNHEY, CDR2 SVGAGI. CDR3 amino acids: CASSYSTASTDTQYF. The CDR3, as DNA: TGTGCCAGCAGTTACTCTACAGCTAGCACAGATACGCAGTATTTT.

This clonotype occurred a few times. The V gene is TRBV18, the J gene TRBJ2-2; D gene unclear. The CDR3 covers 15 residues. V lost 2 bases and J lost 0, with 7 bases in between. From germline, CDR1 is KGHSH and CDR2 LQKENI. CDR3 nucleotides: TGTGCCAGCTCACCAAGGCAAGCGAACACCGGGGAGCTGTTTTTT. Its translation: CASSPRQANTGELFF.

The rearrangement joins TRBV2 to TRBJ2-3; 10 bases line up with TRBD2. The V segment lost 4 bases and the J segment 2 bases; nucleotides outside the gene matches: 21. This CDR3 region has 21 residues. Germline loops: CDR1 SNHLY, CDR2 FYNNEI. This CDR3 reads CASSVEREGPYSIRDTDTQYF. The CDR3 DNA reads TGTGCCAGCAGTGTGGAGCGGGAGGGCCCCTACTCTATCAGGGACACAGATACGCAGTATTTT.

This clonotype appeared a few times. The genes are TRBV20-1 and TRBJ1-6; D not resolved. CDR1 is DFQATT, CDR2 SNEGSKA, per germline (reference sequence). This CDR3 has 17 residues. Trimming left V 0 bases short and J 0 bases short, with 12 bases between. CDR3 loop: CSAREESGFSYNSPLHF. In DNA form, the CDR3 reads TGCAGTGCTAGAGAAGAATCAGGATTCTCCTATAATTCACCCCTCCACTTT.

This clonotype was seen a handful of times. The genes are TRBV7-9 and TRBJ1-3; D gene unclear. This CDR3 has 13 residues. Trimming shortened V by 3 bases and J by 1 base, and 4 bases separated the two germline ends. Germline-derived CDR1 and CDR2 are SEHNR and FQNEAQ (reference sequence). In nucleotides, the CDR3 is TGTGCCAGCAGCTTCCTATCTGGAAACACCATATATTTT. Protein sequence: CASSFLSGNTIYF.

The chain is built from TRBV12-3 or TRBV12-4 and TRBJ2-1, with 9 bases identical to TRBD1. This CDR3 comprises 16 residues. V lost 6 bases and J lost 0; bases outside the gene matches: 6. The CDR3 loop reads CASSWGQGGSYNEQFF. The CDR3 nucleotides are TGTGCCAGCAGCTGGGGACAGGGAGGCTCCTACAATGAGCAGTTCTTC.

The chain combines TRBV20-1 with TRBJ2-7; D might be TRBD2 (6 bases). Germline-derived CDR1 and CDR2 are DFQATT and SNEGSKA (reference sequence). The CDR3 contains 14 residues. Between the trimmed V and J ends, which lost 6 bases and 2 bases, there was a span of 17 bases. CDR3 sequence reads: CSATGLSATYEQYF. The CDR3 nucleotides are TGCAGTGCGACGGGACTCTCTGCCACCTACGAGCAGTACTTC.

The chain has TRBV7-9 and TRBJ1-1, with D possibly matching TRBD1 (6 bases). V lost 1 base to trimming and J lost 5 bases, with 14 bases between them. The CDR3 is 15 residues long. Germline CDR1 SEHNR, CDR2 FQNEAQ (reference sequence). Here the CDR3 reads CASSLGGGGGTEAFF. The CDR3 nucleotides are TGTGCCAGCAGCTTAGGAGGCGGGGGCGGGACTGAAGCTTTCTTT.

DNA for the CDR3: TGCGCCAGCAGTGAAGCCGCCGGGACAGGGGTTGTTAATGGCTACACCTTC. This gives the protein CASSEAAGTGVVNGYTF. The chain couples TRBV10-2 to TRBJ1-2; TRBD1 aligns across 10 bases. This CDR3 region has 17 residues. J gave up 6 bases and V 3 bases, and 13 bases lay outside the gene matches. The germline V gene has CDR1 WSHSY and CDR2 SAAADI.

The gene calls are TRBV7-2 and TRBJ2-7; a weak D match, TRBD2 (5 bases). The V end was cut by 2 bases, the J end by 0 bases, with 11 bases between. In germline, CDR1 is SGHTA, CDR2 FQGNSA. The CDR3 loop spans 15 amino acids. CDR3 residues: CASSLTTGSSYEQYV. The CDR3 DNA reads TGTGCCAGCAGCTTAACAACGGGAAGCTCCTACGAGCAGTACGTC.

In its sample, this clonotype was seen a few times. The chain has TRBV7-6 and TRBJ2-1; D may be TRBD1 or TRBD2 (5 bases each). The germline gives CDR1 SGHVS, CDR2 FNYEAQ. V gave up 5 bases and J gave up 2 bases, with 13 bases separating them. The CDR3 totals 15 residues. CDR3 bases: TGTGCCAGCAGCCTTCTGGGGGACGCCTACAATGAGCAGTTCTTC. It translates to CASSLLGDAYNEQFF. Looking up the rest from reference TRBV7-6 and TRBJ2-1 gives the full variable domain: GAGVSQSPRYKVTKRGQDVALRCDPISGHVSLYWYRQALGQGPEFLTYFNYEAQQDKSGLPNDRFSAERPEGSISTLTIQRTEQRDSAMYRCASSLLGDAYNEQFFGPGTRLTVL.

The chain joins TRBV19 to TRBJ1-1; D ambiguous. The ends were cut back, 2 bases at V and 0 bases at J, with 4 bases in the middle. CDR1 is LNHDA, CDR2 SQIVND, per germline (reference sequence). The CDR3 loop spans 13 amino acids. The DNA for the CDR3 is TGTGCCAGTAGTATACGGATGAACACTGAAGCTTTCTTT. This translates into CASSIRMNTEAFF.

V gene TRBV10-3 combines with J gene TRBJ1-2; 8 bases are shared with TRBD1. Trimming at V came to 5 bases and at J to 4 bases, leaving 3 bases not matched to a gene. This CDR3 has 13 amino acids. CDR1 ENHRY and CDR2 SYGVKD come from the germline V gene. The CDR3 spells CAISRGTGYGYTF. CDR3 bases: TGTGCCATCAGTAGGGGGACAGGCTATGGCTACACCTTC.

This clonotype occurred once. The rearrangement links TRBV11-2 to TRBJ1-1; D possibly corresponds to TRBD1 (5 bases). The germline gives CDR1 SGHAT, CDR2 FQNNGV. Trimming took off 0 bases at V and 11 bases at J, with 13 bases between the two ends. This CDR3 spans 13 amino acids. The CDR3 here is CASSLERRDWAFF. DNA for the CDR3: TGTGCCAGCAGCTTAGAGCGAAGGGACTGGGCTTTCTTT.

The rearrangement joins TRBV5-8 to TRBJ2-1, with 12 bases fitting TRBD2. CDR3 length equals 16 residues. The trim removed 6 bases at V and 8 bases at J, leaving 12 bases unmatched. The germline V gene has CDR1 SGHTS and CDR2 YDEGEE. CDR3 DNA sequence: TGTGCCAGCACTAACTGGAGGACTAGCGGGAACTATGAGCAGTTCTTC. Protein sequence: CASTNWRTSGNYEQFF.

The chain uses TRBV10-3 and TRBJ2-5; unclear D gene. Trimming stripped 7 bases from V and 2 bases from J, with 11 bases between. CDR1 is ENHRY, CDR2 SYGVKD, per germline. This CDR3 is built from 13 residues. CDR3 region: CAIKRAAQETQYF. In nucleotides, the CDR3 is TGTGCCATCAAAAGGGCAGCTCAAGAGACCCAGTACTTC.

This clonotype has more than one count but fewer than ten. The rearrangement joins TRBV7-9 to TRBJ2-7; D is unresolved. The CDR3 is 16 amino acids. The V end lost 1 base, the J end lost 0 bases, and 13 bases lay between the germline ends. Germline-derived CDR1 and CDR2 are SEHNR and FQNEAQ (reference sequence). The CDR3 protein is CASSLVSGPLSYEQYF. Here the CDR3 DNA reads TGTGCCAGCAGCTTAGTTTCAGGACCCCTCTCCTACGAGCAGTACTTC.